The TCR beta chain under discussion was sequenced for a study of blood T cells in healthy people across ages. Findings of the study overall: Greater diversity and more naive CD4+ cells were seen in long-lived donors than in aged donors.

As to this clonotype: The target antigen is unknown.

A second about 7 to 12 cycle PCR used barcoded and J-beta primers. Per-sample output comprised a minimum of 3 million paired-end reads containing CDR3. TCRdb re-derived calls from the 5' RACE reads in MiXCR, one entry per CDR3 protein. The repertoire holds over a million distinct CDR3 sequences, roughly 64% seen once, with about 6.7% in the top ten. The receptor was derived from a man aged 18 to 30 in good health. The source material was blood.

CDR3: CSVPGGGTANYGYTF. The CDR3 nucleotides read TGCAGCGTCCCAGGAGGGGGGACAGCTAACTATGGCTACACCTTC. The chain has TRBV29-1 and TRBJ1-2; 7 bases line up with TRBD1. CDR1 SQVTM and CDR2 ANQGSEA come from the germline V gene. CDR3 size: 15 residues. J gave up 0 bases and V 6 bases, and 10 bases lay outside the gene matches.